These 22 T cell receptor beta chains originate from one sample sequenced in a study of T cell responses to AZD1222 COVID-19 vaccine. Generated by immunoSEQ multiplex PCR, the TCRdb table keeps only in-frame clones and is missing some. The sample has 200,000 to 250,000 clones; roughly 94% are singletons. The material sequenced was peripheral blood, taken 28 days after the second dose of the MenACWY control vaccine. The receptors shown here come from an adult who received the MenACWY meningococcal vaccine as a control.

The rearrangement joins TRBV5-1 to TRBJ1-1; TRBD1 is a possible D gene (5 bases). The CDR3 contains 13 residues. Looked up from germline, CDR1 is SGHRS and CDR2 is YFSETQ. V was shortened by 4 bases and J by 4 bases, with 11 bases between the two germline ends. The CDR3, as DNA: TGCGCCAGCAGCGGGGGGAAAGGCACTGAAGCTTTCTTT. It encodes CASSGGKGTEAFF.

The CDR3, as DNA: TGTGCCAGCAGCAAAAGCGGAGTAGCCCTCCACTTT. Translating it yields CASSKSGVALHF. V and J are TRBV14 and TRBJ1-6; no clear D. The CDR3 covers 12 residues. Germline CDR1 reads SGHDN; CDR2 reads FVKESK. Trimming removed 5 bases at V and 14 bases at J, with 13 bases between.

This chain links TRBV11-1 with TRBJ1-4, with 7 bases aligning to TRBD1. The CDR3 extends over 13 amino acids. Per the germline V gene, CDR1 is SGHAT and CDR2 is FQDESV (reference sequence). Unmatched junction bases numbered 5, after V lost 5 bases and J lost 8 bases. In nucleotides, the CDR3 is TGTGCCAGCAGCAGACAGGGCGACGAAAAACTGTTTTTT. As protein: CASSRQGDEKLFF.

This chain uses TRBV11-2 with TRBJ2-2; 11 bases are a match to TRBD1. Germline V gene data show CDR1 as SGHAT and CDR2 as FQNNGV. Trimming took 5 bases from V and 4 from J; bases not matched to a gene: 3. CDR3 length: 15 amino acids. The CDR3 DNA sequence: TGTGCCAGCAGCCGCGGGACAGGGGGCACCGGGGAGCTGTTTTTT. Translated: CASSRGTGGTGELFF.

This chain links TRBV7-2 with TRBJ2-7; possibly TRBD1 for D (6 bases). There are 16 residues in the CDR3. Germline V gene lookup returns CDR1 SGHTA and CDR2 FQGNSA. V was cut by 3 bases and J by 5 bases, with 20 bases left in between. Written as DNA, the CDR3 is TGTGCCAGCAGCTTGAGGGGGTTTGGAGTTTTCGACGAGCAGTACTTC. It encodes CASSLRGFGVFDEQYF.

This clone came up a few times. The V gene is TRBV4-3, the J gene TRBJ1-2; D possibly corresponds to TRBD1 (6 bases). Germline V CDR1 and CDR2: LGHNA, YSLEER. V lost 3 bases to trimming and J lost 1 base, with 18 bases between them. This CDR3 contains 17 residues. In nucleotides, the CDR3 is TGCGCCAGCAGCCAGGTCGCTCGGACAGCTTATAACTATGGCTACACCTTC. Protein sequence: CASSQVARTAYNYGYTF.

The V gene is TRBV7-2, the J gene TRBJ1-2, with D possibly being TRBD1 (5 bases). The CDR3 is 17 residues long. Looked up from germline, CDR1 is SGHTA and CDR2 is FQGNSA. Trimming removed 4 bases from V and 3 bases from J, with 21 bases in between. This CDR3 is CASSSHDPGVGDYGYTF. The CDR3 region has the DNA TGTGCCAGCAGCTCCCACGACCCGGGGGTGGGGGACTATGGCTACACCTTC.

The V gene is TRBV28, the J gene TRBJ2-3; D uncertain. CDR3 size: 13 residues. Trimming took 5 bases from V and 2 from J, leaving 8 bases between them. The V gene's germline CDR1 is MDHEN and CDR2 SYDVKM. As DNA, the CDR3 is TGTGCCAGCAGTGCAACGGACACAGATACGCAGTATTTT. Protein product: CASSATDTDTQYF.

The rearrangement joins TRBV4-1 to TRBJ1-2; D remains ambiguous. V was shortened by 1 base and J by 4 bases, with 13 bases between the two germline ends. CDR1 is MGHRA, CDR2 YSYEKL, per germline. The CDR3 extends over 15 amino acids. The CDR3 loop is CASSQVAGGSYGYTF. The CDR3 DNA is TGCGCCAGCAGCCAAGTTGCCGGAGGTTCCTATGGCTACACCTTC.

The chain is built from TRBV3-1 (or the pseudogene TRBV3-2) and TRBJ2-5; perhaps TRBD2 as D (6 bases). The V end lost 0 bases, the J end lost 0 bases, and 17 bases lay between the germline ends. The germline CDR1 and CDR2 sequences are LGHDT and YNNKEL (reference sequence). The CDR3 consists of 18 residues. CDR3 protein: CASSQEPSIRDYQETQYF. The CDR3 DNA reads as TGTGCCAGCAGCCAAGAGCCTTCCATTCGGGACTACCAAGAGACCCAGTACTTC.

This chain uses TRBV7-3 with TRBJ2-1, with D perhaps matching TRBD1 (7 bases). Per germline, CDR1 SGHTA and CDR2 FQGTGA. Trimming took 5 bases from V and 6 from J, leaving 11 bases between them. The CDR3 runs 13 residues. DNA of the CDR3: TGTGCCAGCAGCATTCAGGGGGGCAATGAGCAGTTCTTC. Amino acid sequence: CASSIQGGNEQFF.

This rearrangement joins TRBV28 to TRBJ2-3; 12 bases are shared with TRBD2. The CDR3 loop spans 17 amino acids. Germline V gene lookup returns CDR1 MDHEN and CDR2 SYDVKM. Trimming cost V 5 bases and J 3 bases; bases outside gene matches: 9. CDR3 sequence (DNA): TGTGCCAGCAGTCGGACTAGCGGGGTGGGGGAAACAGATACGCAGTATTTT. Translated: CASSRTSGVGETDTQYF.

The rearrangement uses TRBV7-9 and TRBJ1-5; D may be TRBD1 (5 bases). V lost 1 base and J 5 bases, leaving 12 bases between the germline ends. CDR3 length: 15 amino acids. Germline-derived CDR1 and CDR2 are SEHNR and FQNEAQ (reference sequence). DNA for the CDR3: TGTGCCAGCAGCTTAGGTTCAGGGCGCTATCAGCCCCAGCATTTT. It specifies CASSLGSGRYQPQHF. Together with reference TRBV7-9 and TRBJ1-5, the CDR3 gives the full variable domain: DTGVSQNPRHKITKRGQNVTFRCDPISEHNRLYWYRQTLGQGPEFLTYFQNEAQLEKSRLLSDRFSAERPKGSFSTLEIQRTEQGDSAMYLCASSLGSGRYQPQHFGDGTRLSIL.

About this clone itself: Germline and junction disagree at one end, which may indicate a read error. The chain has TRBV3-1 (or the pseudogene TRBV3-2) and TRBJ2-3; no definite D call. CDR3 length equals 12 residues. In germline, CDR1 is LGHDT, CDR2 YNNKEL (reference sequence). The CDR3 spells CASSEDGDTQYF. For the CDR3, the DNA is TGTGCCAGCAGCGAAGACGGTGATACGCAGTATTTT.

The V gene is TRBV6-1, the J gene TRBJ1-2; 7 nucleotides match TRBD1. Germline-derived CDR1 and CDR2 are MNHNS and SASEGT. There are 15 residues in the CDR3. Germline trimming cut 2 bases from V and 2 bases from J; bases unmatched to any gene: 5. The chain's CDR3 is CASSELRQGNYGYTF. The CDR3 nucleotides read TGTGCCAGCAGTGAATTGAGACAGGGCAACTATGGCTACACCTTC.

The J gene is TRBJ2-2, the V gene TRBV19; 8 bases align to TRBD1. The germline V gene encodes CDR1 LNHDA and CDR2 SQIVND (reference sequence). This CDR3 has 18 residues. After removal of 6 bases from V and 2 bases from J, the junction contained 14 bases not matched to a gene. CDR3 region: CASRAELMGTGNTGELFF. In nucleotides, the CDR3 is TGTGCCAGTAGGGCAGAATTGATGGGGACAGGCAACACCGGGGAGCTGTTTTTT.

The chain has TRBV19 and TRBJ2-1, with 15 bases fitting TRBD2. The CDR3 length is 18 residues. The germline V gene has CDR1 LNHDA and CDR2 SQIVND (reference sequence). The V and J ends lost 4 bases and 0 bases, in that order; junction bases with no gene match: 4. CDR3: CASSRGTSGRYSYNEQFF. The DNA for the CDR3 is TGTGCCAGTAGTAGGGGGACTAGCGGGAGGTACTCCTACAATGAGCAGTTCTTC.

This clone has just one count. The rearrangement joins TRBV5-1 to TRBJ1-2, with 8 positions matching TRBD1. The V gene's germline CDR1 is SGHRS and CDR2 YFSETQ. CDR3 length: 15 amino acids. V shed 0 bases, J shed 6 bases, and the junction held 7 bases outside the gene matches. CDR3 coding DNA: TGCGCCAGCAGCTTGGTACGACAGGGGACCGATGGCTACACCTTC. Protein sequence: CASSLVRQGTDGYTF. The full variable domain, completed using reference TRBV5-1 and TRBJ1-2, is KAGVTQTPRYLIKTRGQQVTLSCSPISGHRSVSWYQQTPGQGLQFLFEYFSETQRNKGNFPGRFSGRQFSNSRSEMNVSTLELGDSALYLCASSLVRQGTDGYTFGSGTRLTVV.

V gene TRBV6-5 combines with J gene TRBJ1-1; a possible D gene is TRBD1 (5 bases). CDR3 length: 14 residues. Trimming took 6 bases from V and 0 from J, leaving 11 bases between them. The germline V gene encodes CDR1 MNHEY and CDR2 SVGAGI. The CDR3 coding sequence is TGTGCCAGCAGCCCCGGGACCTTGAACACTGAAGCTTTCTTT. Its translation is CASSPGTLNTEAFF.

The chain employs TRBV29-1 and TRBJ2-1; 8 bases match TRBD2. CDR3 size: 14 residues. J was trimmed by 3 bases and V by 4 bases; bases with no gene match: 5. CDR1 is SQVTM, CDR2 ANQGSEA, per germline. As DNA, the CDR3 is TGCAGCGTTGTTTTTGGGACTAGCTACAATGAGCAGTTCTTC. This sequence encodes CSVVFGTSYNEQFF.

V and J are TRBV7-3 and TRBJ1-5; D gene ambiguous. V lost 3 bases and J 5 bases, leaving 8 bases between the germline ends. The CDR3 contains 13 residues. Germline CDR1 and CDR2: SGHTA and FQGTGA. The CDR3 spells CASSLTLDQPQHF. The CDR3 bases are TGTGCCAGCAGCTTGACCCTAGATCAGCCCCAGCATTTT.

About this clone itself: Distinct nucleotide sequences in the sample also encode this CDR3. The rearrangement uses TRBV4-2 and TRBJ1-1; no firm D call. Trimming cost V 0 bases and J 1 base, with 3 bases left between them. The CDR3 has 13 amino acids. Germline assignment: CDR1 LGHNA and CDR2 YNFKEQ. The CDR3 reads CASSQERNTEAFF. CDR3 bases: TGTGCCAGCAGCCAAGAAAGGAACACTGAAGCTTTCTTT.